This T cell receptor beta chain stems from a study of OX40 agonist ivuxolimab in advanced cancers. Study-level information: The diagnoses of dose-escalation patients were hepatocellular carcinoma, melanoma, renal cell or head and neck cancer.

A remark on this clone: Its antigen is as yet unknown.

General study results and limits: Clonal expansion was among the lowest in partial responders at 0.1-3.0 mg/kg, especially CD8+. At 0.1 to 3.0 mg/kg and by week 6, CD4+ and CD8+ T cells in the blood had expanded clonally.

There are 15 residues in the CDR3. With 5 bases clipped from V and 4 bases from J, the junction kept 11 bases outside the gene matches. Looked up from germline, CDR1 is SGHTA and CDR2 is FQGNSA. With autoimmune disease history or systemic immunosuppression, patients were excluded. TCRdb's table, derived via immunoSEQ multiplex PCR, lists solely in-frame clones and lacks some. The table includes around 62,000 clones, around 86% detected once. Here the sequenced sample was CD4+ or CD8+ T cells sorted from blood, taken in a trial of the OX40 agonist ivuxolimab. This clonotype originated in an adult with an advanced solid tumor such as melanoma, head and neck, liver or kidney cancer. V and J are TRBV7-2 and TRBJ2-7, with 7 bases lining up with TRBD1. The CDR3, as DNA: TGTGCCAGCAGCCTAACCGGGACAGACATTTACGAGCAGTACTTC. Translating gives CASSLTGTDIYEQYF.